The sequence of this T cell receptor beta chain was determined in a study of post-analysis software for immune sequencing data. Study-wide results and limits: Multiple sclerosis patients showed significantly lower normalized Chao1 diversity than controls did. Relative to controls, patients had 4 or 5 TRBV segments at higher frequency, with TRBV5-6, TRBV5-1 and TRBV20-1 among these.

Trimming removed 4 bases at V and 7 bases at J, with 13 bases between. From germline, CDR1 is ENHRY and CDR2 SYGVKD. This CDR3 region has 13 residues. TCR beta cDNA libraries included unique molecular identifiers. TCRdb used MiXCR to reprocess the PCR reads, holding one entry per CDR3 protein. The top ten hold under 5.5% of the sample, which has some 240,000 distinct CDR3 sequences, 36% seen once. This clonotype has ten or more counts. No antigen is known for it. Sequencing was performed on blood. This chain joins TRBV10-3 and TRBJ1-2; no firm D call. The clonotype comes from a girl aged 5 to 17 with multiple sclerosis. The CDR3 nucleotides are TGTGCCATCAGTGGAGACGTTAGATTTGGCTACACCTTC. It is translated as CAISGDVRFGYTF.